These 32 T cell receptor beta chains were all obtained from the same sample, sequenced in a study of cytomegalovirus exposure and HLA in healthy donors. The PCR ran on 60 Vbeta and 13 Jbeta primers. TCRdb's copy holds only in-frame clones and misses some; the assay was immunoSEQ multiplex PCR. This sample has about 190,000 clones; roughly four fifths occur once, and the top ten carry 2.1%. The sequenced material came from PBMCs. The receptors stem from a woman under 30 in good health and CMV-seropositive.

CDR3 in amino acids: CSVVGAGSNTEAFF. The CDR3 DNA is TGCAGCGTTGTAGGGGCCGGGTCCAACACTGAAGCTTTCTTT. The V and J genes are TRBV29-1 and TRBJ1-1, with D maybe TRBD1 (5 bases). The CDR3 runs 14 residues. CDR1 and CDR2 (germline): SQVTM, ANQGSEA. The germline V and J ends were trimmed by 4 bases and 2 bases, with 14 bases remaining between them.

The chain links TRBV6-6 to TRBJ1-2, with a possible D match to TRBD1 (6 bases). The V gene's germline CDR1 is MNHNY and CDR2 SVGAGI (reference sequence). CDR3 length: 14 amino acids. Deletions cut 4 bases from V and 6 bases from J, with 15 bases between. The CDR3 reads CASSSNRDLNGYTF. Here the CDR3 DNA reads TGTGCCAGCAGTTCAAACAGGGATTTAAATGGCTACACCTTC.

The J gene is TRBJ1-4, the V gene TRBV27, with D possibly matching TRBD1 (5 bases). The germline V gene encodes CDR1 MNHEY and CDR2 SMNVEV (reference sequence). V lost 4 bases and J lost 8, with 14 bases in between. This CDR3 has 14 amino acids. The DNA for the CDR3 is TGTGCCAGCAGTTCTCGGCGGGGGGTAGAAAAACTGTTTTTT. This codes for CASSSRRGVEKLFF.

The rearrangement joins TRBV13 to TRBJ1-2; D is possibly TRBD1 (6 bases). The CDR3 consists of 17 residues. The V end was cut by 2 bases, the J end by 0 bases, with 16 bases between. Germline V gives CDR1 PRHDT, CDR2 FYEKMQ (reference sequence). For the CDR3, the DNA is TGTGCCAGCAGCTTAAGGCAGGGGCCGAAAGCTAACTATGGCTACACCTTC. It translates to CASSLRQGPKANYGYTF.

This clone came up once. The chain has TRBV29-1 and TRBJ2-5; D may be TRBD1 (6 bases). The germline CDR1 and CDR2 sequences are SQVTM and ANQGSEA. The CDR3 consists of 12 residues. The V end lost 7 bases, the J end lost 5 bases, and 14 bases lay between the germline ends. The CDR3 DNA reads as TGCAGCGCCAAGGACAGCCGTGAGACCCAGTACTTC. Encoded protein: CSAKDSRETQYF.

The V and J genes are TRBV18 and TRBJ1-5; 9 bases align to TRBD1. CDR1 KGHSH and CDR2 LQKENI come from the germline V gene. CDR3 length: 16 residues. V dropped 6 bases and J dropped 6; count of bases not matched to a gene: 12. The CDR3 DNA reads TGTGCCAGCTCGCAAGACCGGGGACAGGGTGGTCAGCCCCAGCATTTT. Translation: CASSQDRGQGGQPQHF.

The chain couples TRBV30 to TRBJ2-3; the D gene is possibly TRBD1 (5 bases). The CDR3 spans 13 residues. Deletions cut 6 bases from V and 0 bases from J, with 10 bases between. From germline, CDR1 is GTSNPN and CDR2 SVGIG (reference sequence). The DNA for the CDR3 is TGTGCCTGCAGGGATCTTAGCACAGATACGCAGTATTTT. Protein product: CACRDLSTDTQYF.

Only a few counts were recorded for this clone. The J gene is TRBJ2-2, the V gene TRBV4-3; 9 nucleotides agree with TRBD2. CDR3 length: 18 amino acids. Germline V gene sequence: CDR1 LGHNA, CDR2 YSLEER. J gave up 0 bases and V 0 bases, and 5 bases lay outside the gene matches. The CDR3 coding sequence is TGCGCCAGCAGCCAAGATTGGGCTAGCGGGGCGAACACCGGGGAGCTGTTTTTT. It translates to CASSQDWASGANTGELFF.

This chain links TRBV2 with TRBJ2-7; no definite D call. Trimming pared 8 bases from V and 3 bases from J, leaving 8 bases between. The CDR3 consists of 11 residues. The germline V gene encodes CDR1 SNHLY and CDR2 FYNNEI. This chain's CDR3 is CASYYGYEQYF. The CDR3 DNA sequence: TGTGCCAGCTATTACGGCTACGAGCAGTACTTC.

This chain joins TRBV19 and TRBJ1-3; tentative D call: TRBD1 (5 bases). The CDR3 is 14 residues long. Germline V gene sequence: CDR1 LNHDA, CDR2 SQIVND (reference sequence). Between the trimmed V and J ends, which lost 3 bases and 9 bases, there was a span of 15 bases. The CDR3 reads CASSIDSRGPTIYF. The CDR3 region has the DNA TGTGCCAGTAGTATTGACTCTAGGGGTCCCACCATATATTTT.

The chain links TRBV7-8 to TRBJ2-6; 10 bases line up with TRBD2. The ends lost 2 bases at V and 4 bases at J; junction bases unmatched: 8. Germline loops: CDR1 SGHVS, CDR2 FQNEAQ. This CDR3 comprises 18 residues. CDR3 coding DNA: TGTGCCAGCAGCTTATCGATTAGCGGGGGGTCCGGGGCCAACGTCCTGACTTTC. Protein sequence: CASSLSISGGSGANVLTF. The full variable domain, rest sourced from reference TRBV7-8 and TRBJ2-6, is GAGVSQSPRYKVAKRGQDVALRCDPISGHVSLFWYQQALGQGPEFLTYFQNEAQLDKSGLPSDRFFAERPEGSVSTLKIQRTQQEDSAVYLCASSLSISGGSGANVLTFGAGSRLTVL.

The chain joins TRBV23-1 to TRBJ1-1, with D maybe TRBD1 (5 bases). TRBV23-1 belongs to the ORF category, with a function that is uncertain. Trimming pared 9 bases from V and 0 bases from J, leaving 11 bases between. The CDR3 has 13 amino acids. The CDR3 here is CARLGLLNTEAFF. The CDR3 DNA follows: TGCGCCAGGCTGGGACTCCTGAACACTGAAGCTTTCTTT.

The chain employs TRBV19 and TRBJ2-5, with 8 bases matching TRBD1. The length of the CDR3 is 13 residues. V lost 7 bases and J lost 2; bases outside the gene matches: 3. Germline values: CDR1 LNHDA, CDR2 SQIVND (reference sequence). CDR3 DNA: TGTGCCAGTAAGACAGGGGATCAAGAGACCCAGTACTTC. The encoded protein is CASKTGDQETQYF.

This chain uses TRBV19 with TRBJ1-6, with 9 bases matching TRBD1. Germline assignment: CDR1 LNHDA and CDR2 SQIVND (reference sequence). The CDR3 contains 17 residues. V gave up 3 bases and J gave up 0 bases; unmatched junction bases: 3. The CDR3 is CASSIGQGSSYNSPLHF. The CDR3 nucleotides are TGTGCCAGTAGTATCGGACAGGGGAGCTCCTATAATTCACCCCTCCACTTT.

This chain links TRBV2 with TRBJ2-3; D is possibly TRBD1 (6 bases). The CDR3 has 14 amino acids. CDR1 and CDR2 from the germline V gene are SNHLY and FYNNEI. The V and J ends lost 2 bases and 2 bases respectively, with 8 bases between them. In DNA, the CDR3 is TGTGCCAGCAGTGAAACAGGGTTCACAGATACGCAGTATTTT. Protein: CASSETGFTDTQYF.

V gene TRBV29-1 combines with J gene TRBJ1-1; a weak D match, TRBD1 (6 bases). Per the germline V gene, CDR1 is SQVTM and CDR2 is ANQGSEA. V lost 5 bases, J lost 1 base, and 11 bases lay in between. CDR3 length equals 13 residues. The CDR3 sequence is CSVSDRPNTEAFF. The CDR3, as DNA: TGCAGCGTTTCGGACAGACCGAACACTGAAGCTTTCTTT.

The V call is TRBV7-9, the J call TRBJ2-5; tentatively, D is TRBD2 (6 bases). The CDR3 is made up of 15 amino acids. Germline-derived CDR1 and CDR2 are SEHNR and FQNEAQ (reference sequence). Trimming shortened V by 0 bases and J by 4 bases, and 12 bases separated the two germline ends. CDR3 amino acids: CASSLALTSRETQYF. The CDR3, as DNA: TGTGCCAGCAGCTTAGCGCTAACTAGCCGAGAGACCCAGTACTTC.

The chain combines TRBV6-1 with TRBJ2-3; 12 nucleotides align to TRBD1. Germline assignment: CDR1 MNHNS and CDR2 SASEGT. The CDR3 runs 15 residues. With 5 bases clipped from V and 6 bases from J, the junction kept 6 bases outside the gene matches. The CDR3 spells CASSTGTGGMDTQYF. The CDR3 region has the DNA TGTGCCAGCAGTACTGGGACAGGGGGCATGGATACGCAGTATTTT.

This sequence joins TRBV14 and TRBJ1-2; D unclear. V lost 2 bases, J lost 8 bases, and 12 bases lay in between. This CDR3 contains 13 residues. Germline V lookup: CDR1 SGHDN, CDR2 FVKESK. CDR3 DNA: TGTGCCAGCAGCCAACGGGTCGCGGGAGGCTACACCTTC. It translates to CASSQRVAGGYTF.

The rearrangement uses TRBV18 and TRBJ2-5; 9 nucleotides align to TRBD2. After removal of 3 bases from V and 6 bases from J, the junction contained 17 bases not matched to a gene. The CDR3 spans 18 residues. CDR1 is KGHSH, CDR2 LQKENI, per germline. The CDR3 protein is CASSPEAQGSAGGKTQYF. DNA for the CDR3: TGTGCCAGCTCACCGGAAGCACAGGGGTCTGCGGGGGGGAAGACCCAGTACTTC. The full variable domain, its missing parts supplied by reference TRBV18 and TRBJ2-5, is NAGVMQNPRHLVRRRGQEARLRCSPMKGHSHVYWYRQLPEEGLKFMVYLQKENIIDESGMPKERFSAEFPKEGPSILRIQQVVRGDSAAYFCASSPEAQGSAGGKTQYFGPGTRLLVL.

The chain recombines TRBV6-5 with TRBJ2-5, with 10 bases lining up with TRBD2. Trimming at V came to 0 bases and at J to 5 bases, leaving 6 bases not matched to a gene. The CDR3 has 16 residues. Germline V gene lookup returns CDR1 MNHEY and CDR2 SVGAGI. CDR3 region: CASSYSRHSGGETQYF. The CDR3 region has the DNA TGTGCCAGCAGTTACTCTAGGCATAGCGGGGGGGAGACCCAGTACTTC.

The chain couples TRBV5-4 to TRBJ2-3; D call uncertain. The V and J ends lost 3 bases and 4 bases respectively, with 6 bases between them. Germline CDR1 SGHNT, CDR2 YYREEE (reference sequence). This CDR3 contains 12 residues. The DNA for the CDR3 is TGTGCCAGCAGCTACGGGTCAGATACGCAGTATTTT. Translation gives CASSYGSDTQYF. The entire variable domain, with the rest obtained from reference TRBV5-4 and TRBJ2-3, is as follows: ETGVTQSPTHLIKTRGQQVTLRCSSQSGHNTVSWYQQALGQGPQFIFQYYREEENGRGNFPPRFSGLQFPNYSSELNVNALELDDSALYLCASSYGSDTQYFGPGTRLTVL.

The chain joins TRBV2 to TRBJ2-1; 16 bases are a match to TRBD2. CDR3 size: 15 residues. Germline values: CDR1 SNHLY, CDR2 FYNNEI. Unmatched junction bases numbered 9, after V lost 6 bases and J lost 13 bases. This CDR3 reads CASRGTSGGAGVQFF. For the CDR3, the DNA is TGTGCCAGCAGAGGGACTAGCGGGGGGGCCGGGGTCCAGTTCTTC. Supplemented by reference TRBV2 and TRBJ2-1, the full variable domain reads EPEVTQTPSHQVTQMGQEVILRCVPISNHLYFYWYRQILGQKVEFLVSFYNNEISEKSEIFDDQFSVERPDGSNFTLKIRSTKLEDSAMYFCASRGTSGGAGVQFFGPGTRLTVL.

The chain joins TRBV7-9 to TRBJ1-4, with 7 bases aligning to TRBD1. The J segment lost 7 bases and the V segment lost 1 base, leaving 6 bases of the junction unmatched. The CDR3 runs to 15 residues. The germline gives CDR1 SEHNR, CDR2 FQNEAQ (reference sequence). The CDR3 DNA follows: TGTGCCAGCAGCTTAGGTGGGGGACAGACTGAAAAACTGTTTTTT. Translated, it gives CASSLGGGQTEKLFF. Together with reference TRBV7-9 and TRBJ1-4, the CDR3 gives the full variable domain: DTGVSQNPRHKITKRGQNVTFRCDPISEHNRLYWYRQTLGQGPEFLTYFQNEAQLEKSRLLSDRFSAERPKGSFSTLEIQRTEQGDSAMYLCASSLGGGQTEKLFFGSGTQLSVL.

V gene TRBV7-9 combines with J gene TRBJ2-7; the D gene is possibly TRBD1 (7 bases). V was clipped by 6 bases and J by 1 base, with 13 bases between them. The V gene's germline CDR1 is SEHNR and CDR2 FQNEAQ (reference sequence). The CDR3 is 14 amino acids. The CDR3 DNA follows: TGTGCCAGCAGTCCACAGGGGAGGTCCTACGAGCAGTACTTC. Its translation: CASSPQGRSYEQYF.

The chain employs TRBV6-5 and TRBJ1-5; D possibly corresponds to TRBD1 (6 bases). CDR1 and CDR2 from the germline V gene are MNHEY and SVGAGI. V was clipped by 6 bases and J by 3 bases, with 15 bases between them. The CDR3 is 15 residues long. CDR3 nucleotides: TGTGCCAGCAGGAAATGGCAGGGGAACAATCAGCCCCAGCATTTT. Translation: CASRKWQGNNQPQHF.

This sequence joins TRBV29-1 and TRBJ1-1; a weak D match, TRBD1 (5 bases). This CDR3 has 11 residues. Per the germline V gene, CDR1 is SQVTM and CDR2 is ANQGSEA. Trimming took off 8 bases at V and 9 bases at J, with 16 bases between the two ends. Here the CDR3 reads CSPAVGGKAFF. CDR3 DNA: TGCAGCCCCGCCGTGGGGGGGAAAGCTTTCTTT. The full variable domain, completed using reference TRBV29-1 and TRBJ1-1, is SAVISQKPSRDICQRGTSLTIQCQVDSQVTMMFWYRQQPGQSLTLIATANQGSEATYESGFVIDKFPISRPNLTFSTLTVSNMSPEDSSIYLCSPAVGGKAFFGQGTRLTVV.

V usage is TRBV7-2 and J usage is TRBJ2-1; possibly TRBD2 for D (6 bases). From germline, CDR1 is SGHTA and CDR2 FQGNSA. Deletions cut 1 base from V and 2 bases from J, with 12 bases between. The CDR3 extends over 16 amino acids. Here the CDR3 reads CASSLVGTLPYNEQFF. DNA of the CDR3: TGTGCCAGCAGCTTAGTGGGGACTCTTCCCTACAATGAGCAGTTCTTC.

Here the CDR3 reads CASSLGDIVYSPLHF. Here the CDR3 DNA reads TGTGCCAGCAGTTTAGGGGACATAGTTTATTCACCCCTCCACTTT. This chain joins TRBV28 and TRBJ1-6; possible D gene TRBD1, 6 bases. CDR3 length: 15 amino acids. Trimming took off 2 bases at V and 8 bases at J, with 13 bases between the two ends. Germline V lookup: CDR1 MDHEN, CDR2 SYDVKM. Using reference TRBV28 and TRBJ1-6 for the parts outside the CDR3, the full variable domain is DVKVTQSSRYLVKRTGEKVFLECVQDMDHENMFWYRQDPGLGLRLIYFSYDVKMKEKGDIPEGYSVSREKKERFSLILESASTNQTSMYLCASSLGDIVYSPLHFGNGTRLTVT.

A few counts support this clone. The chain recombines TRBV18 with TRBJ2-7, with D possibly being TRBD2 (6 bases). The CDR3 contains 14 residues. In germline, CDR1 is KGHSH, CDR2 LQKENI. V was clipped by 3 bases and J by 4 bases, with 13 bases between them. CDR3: CASSPGGSFYEQYV. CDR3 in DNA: TGTGCCAGCTCACCGGGGGGTTCTTTTTACGAGCAGTACGTC.

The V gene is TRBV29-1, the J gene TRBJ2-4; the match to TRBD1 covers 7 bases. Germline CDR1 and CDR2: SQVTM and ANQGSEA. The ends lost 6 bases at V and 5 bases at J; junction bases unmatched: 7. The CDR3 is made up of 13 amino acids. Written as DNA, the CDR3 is TGCAGCGTCAGAATCGGACAGGAAAACATTCAGTACTTC. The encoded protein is CSVRIGQENIQYF.

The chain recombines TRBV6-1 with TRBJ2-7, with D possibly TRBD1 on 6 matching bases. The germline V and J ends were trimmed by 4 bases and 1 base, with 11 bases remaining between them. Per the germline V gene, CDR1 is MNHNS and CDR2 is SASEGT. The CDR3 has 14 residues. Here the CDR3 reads CASSARGFSYEQYF. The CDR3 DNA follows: TGTGCCAGCAGTGCCAGGGGATTTTCCTACGAGCAGTACTTC.